This T cell receptor (beta chain) was found in a study of shared clonotypes between healthy human individuals. The CDR3 consists of 15 residues. Generated by immunoSEQ multiplex PCR, the TCRdb table keeps only in-frame clones and is missing some. The sample contains hundreds of thousands of clones, around three quarters of which appear only once. The sequencing sample was made of PBMCs. This sequence was found in a woman in her 40s in good health. Some clones in this sample may be carry-over from other donors' samples. The V and J genes are TRBV21-1 and TRBJ2-3; the DNA was not compared with TRBD1, the D call given in the table. TRBV21-1 is reported as a pseudogene. The CDR3 protein is CANQHRELNTDTQYF. CDR3 nucleotide sequence: TGTGCCAACCAACACAGGGAGCTAAACACAGATACGCAGTATTTT.